This TCR beta chain was identified during a study of blood T cells in healthy people across ages. Study overall: About one barcoded beta molecule per two T cells was captured by template switching. General observations from the study: In the absence of known donor CMV status, changes in expanded clonotypes were possibly confounded.

A second about 6 to 12 cycle PCR used barcoded and J-beta primers. TCRdb re-analysed the 5' RACE reads in MiXCR, keeping a single row per CDR3 protein. The sample lists approximately 730,000 distinct CDR3 sequences, 43% seen once, with roughly 19% in the top ten. As to this clonotype: Its antigen is currently unknown.

After removal of 1 base from V and 2 bases from J, the junction contained 10 bases not matched to a gene. Germline lookup yields CDR1 MNHEY and CDR2 SMNVEV (reference sequence). This CDR3 spans 20 amino acids. The origin of this receptor is an older woman in good health. This sequence joins TRBV27 and TRBJ2-1, with 14 bases matching TRBD2. Sequenced: blood. The CDR3 is CASSLYPGLAGGLPYNEQFF. In nucleotides, the CDR3 is TGTGCCAGCAGTTTATACCCCGGACTAGCGGGGGGTCTACCCTACAATGAGCAGTTCTTC.